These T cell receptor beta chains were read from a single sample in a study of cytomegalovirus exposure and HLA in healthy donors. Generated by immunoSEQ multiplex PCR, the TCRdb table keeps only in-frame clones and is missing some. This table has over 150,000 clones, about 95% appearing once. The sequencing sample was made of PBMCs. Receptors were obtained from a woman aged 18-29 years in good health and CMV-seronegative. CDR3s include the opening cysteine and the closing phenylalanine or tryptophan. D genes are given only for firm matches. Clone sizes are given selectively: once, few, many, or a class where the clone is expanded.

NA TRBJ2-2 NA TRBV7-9 TGTGCCAGCAGCCCCTACACCAGGGTGAACACCGGGGAGCTGTTTTTT CASSPYTRVNTGELFF
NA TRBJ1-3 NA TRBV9 TGTGCCAGCAGCACAAGAGGCGGGGGGGGCCCTGGAAACACCATATATTTT CASSTRGGGGPGNTIYF
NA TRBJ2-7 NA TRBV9 TGTGCCAGCAGCGTTGCAAGCGGGTCCTACGAGCAGTACTTC CASSVASGSYEQYF
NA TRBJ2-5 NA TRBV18 TGTGCCAGCTCACAGGACAGAGAGACCCAGTACTTC CASSQDRETQYF
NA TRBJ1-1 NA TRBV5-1 TGCGCCAGCAGCTTGGCCTCGGGGGGATCAAACACTGAAGCTTTCTTT CASSLASGGSNTEAFF
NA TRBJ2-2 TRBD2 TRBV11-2 TGTGCCAGCAGCTTAGCGTGGGCGGGGGGAAACGCCGGGGAGCTGTTTTTT CASSLAWAGGNAGELFF
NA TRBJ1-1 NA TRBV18 TGTGCCAGCTCGAAGGGGGGGGGTTCCCACTCCACTGAAGCTTTCTTT CASSKGGGSHSTEAFF
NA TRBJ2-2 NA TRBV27 TGTGCCAGCAGTTATGTATGGAGTTTGTCGACCGGGGAGCTGTTTTTT CASSYVWSLSTGELFF
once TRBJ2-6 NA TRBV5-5 TGTGCCAGCAGCTTGTTCAGGGTCTCTGGGGCCAACGTCCTGACTTTC CASSLFRVSGANVLTF
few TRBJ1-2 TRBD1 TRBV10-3 TGTGCCATCAGTGAGTTCTTGGGACAGGGGGGACTAGATGGCTACACCTTC CAISEFLGQGGLDGYTF
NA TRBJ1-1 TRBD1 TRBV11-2 TGTGCCAGCAGCCCATTACGACAGGGGCGGAACACTGAAGCTTTCTTT CASSPLRQGRNTEAFF
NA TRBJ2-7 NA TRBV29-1 TGCAGCGTTGAGAGTGAGAACGAGCAGTACTTC CSVESENEQYF
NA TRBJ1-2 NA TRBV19 TGTGCCAGTAGTAAACAGGTACTGGGTGCTGGCTACACCTTC CASSKQVLGAGYTF
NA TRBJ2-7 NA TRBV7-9 TGTGCCAGCAGTGGAAGGTCGGGGATCGAGCAGTACTTC CASSGRSGIEQYF
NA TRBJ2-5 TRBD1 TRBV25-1 TGTGCCAGCAGTGATGACAGGGCGTTACAAGAGACCCAGTACTTC CASSDDRALQETQYF
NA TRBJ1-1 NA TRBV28 TGTGCCAGCAGTAACCCCGTCGGGTTAGCTTTCTTT CASSNPVGLAFF
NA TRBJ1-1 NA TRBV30 TGTGCCTGCTGGAGCGGACTCGAAGCTTTCTTT CACWSGLEAFF
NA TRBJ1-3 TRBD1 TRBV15 TGTGCCACCAGCAAGGACAGGGGGCCAGGAAACACCATATATTTT CATSKDRGPGNTIYF
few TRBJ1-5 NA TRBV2 TGTGCCAGCAGTGAGGGACTGGAGCCCCAGCATTTT CASSEGLEPQHF
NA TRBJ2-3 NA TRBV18 TGTGCCAGCTCGCTATCGGGCACAGATACGCAGTATTTT CASSLSGTDTQYF
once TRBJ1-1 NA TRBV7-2 TGTGCCAGCAGCTGGGGGGGCGCGAACACTGAAGCTTTCTTT CASSWGGANTEAFF
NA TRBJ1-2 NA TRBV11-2 TGTGCCATCAGGGTGATGGCCCTCAACTATGGCTACACCTTC CAIRVMALNYGYTF